The clone carrying this TCR beta chain was detected ten times or more. Its specificity is not known. The CDR3 runs 14 residues. The V segment lost 0 bases and the J segment 7 bases; nucleotides outside the gene matches: 2. The germline V gene has CDR1 SGHRS and CDR2 YFSETQ. Via MiXCR, TCRdb re-called the 5' RACE reads, giving one row per CDR3 protein. The repertoire holds some 320,000 distinct CDR3 sequences, with roughly 4% as singletons. This sample is part of a study of T cells after yellow fever vaccination. Study-level findings and limits: A secondary response was less intense yet reached its peak sooner, at day 5 versus 15. Boosting was followed by the reappearance of most primary-vaccination clones (96% CD4, around 91% CD8).

Sequenced material: PBMCs, taken 5 days after the yellow fever booster vaccination. The source of this sequence is a young man who received the YFV17D yellow fever vaccine. The V gene is TRBV5-1, the J gene TRBJ2-1; 9 nucleotides agree with TRBD1. The CDR3 protein is CASSLDRGRNEQFF. CDR3 nucleotides: TGCGCCAGCAGCTTGGACAGGGGGCGGAATGAGCAGTTCTTC.